This TCR beta chain is drawn from a study of follicular helper T cells after annual influenza vaccination. At the level of the study: For some subjects, blood spans the 2013-2014, 2014-2015 and 2015-2016 annual vaccinations.

In the case of this clone: The target antigen is unknown.

Stated time point: 2015-2016 season, 7 days after influenza vaccination. Losses at the gene ends were 5 bases for V and 2 bases for J; bases not matched to a gene: 5. In germline, CDR1 is MDHEN, CDR2 SYDVKM. This CDR3 region has 14 residues. Broader study findings: Only roughly 9-23% of analyzed cells yielded productive TCRB sequences. Plasmablast frequency change correlated with clonality change in ICOS+CD38+ cTfh.

The data were produced by immunoSEQ multiplex PCR, yet TCRdb's version contains in-frame clones alone and is incomplete. The sample holds 1,400 to 1,500 clones, roughly 80% seen once. The specimen comprised CXCR5+ CD38+ circulating T follicular helper cells from blood, sampled 7 days after influenza vaccination. Subset here: circulating Tfh, non-naive CD4+CXCR5+PD-1+ (ICOS+CD38+ or ICOS-CD38-). The sequence was collected from an adult who received the influenza vaccine. The chain recombines TRBV28 with TRBJ2-7; 8 nucleotides agree with TRBD2. The CDR3 DNA follows: TGTGCCAGCAGTCGGGGACTAGGGCCCTACGAGCAGTACTTC. This sequence encodes CASSRGLGPYEQYF. The full variable domain, completed using reference TRBV28 and TRBJ2-7, is DVKVTQSSRYLVKRTGEKVFLECVQDMDHENMFWYRQDPGLGLRLIYFSYDVKMKEKGDIPEGYSVSREKKERFSLILESASTNQTSMYLCASSRGLGPYEQYFGPGTRLTVT.